Shown below are 32 T cell receptor beta chains from a single sample sequenced in a study of CD4+ T cells in melanoma. Sequencing used immunoSEQ multiplex PCR; TCRdb keeps in-frame clones, though not all of them. The sample shows some 50,000 clones, 75% to 90% of them seen only once. Input material: peripheral blood. The receptors shown here come from a human donor with melanoma.

The chain uses TRBV6-5 and TRBJ1-2; no clear D gene. Trimming removed 3 bases from V and 0 bases from J, with 14 bases in between. Germline V CDR1 and CDR2: MNHEY, SVGAGI. This CDR3 has 16 residues. CDR3 DNA: TGTGCCAGCAGTTATTCTACAGAGCAGGCTAACTATGGCTACACCTTC. Residues: CASSYSTEQANYGYTF.

This sequence joins TRBV4-3 and TRBJ2-1; TRBD2 agrees at 9 bases. The ends lost 1 base at V and 10 bases at J; junction bases unmatched: 11. From germline, CDR1 is LGHNA and CDR2 YSLEER. This CDR3 is built from 16 residues. The CDR3 DNA reads as TGCGCCAGCAGCCAAGGAGGAAGAGCGGGGGGAGGGGAGCAGTTCTTC. Translating gives CASSQGGRAGGGEQFF.

This clone was detected once. The rearrangement uses TRBV7-2 and TRBJ2-7; a possible D gene is TRBD1 (5 bases). The germline V gene encodes CDR1 SGHTA and CDR2 FQGNSA. This CDR3 region has 14 residues. Trimming cost V 5 bases and J 3 bases, with 14 bases left between them. CDR3 protein: CASSPSRQGYEQYF. The CDR3 nucleotides read TGTGCCAGCAGCCCCAGTCGGCAGGGCTACGAGCAGTACTTC.

This chain joins TRBV30 and TRBJ1-2, with no clear D. Germline CDR1 GTSNPN, CDR2 SVGIG (reference sequence). The CDR3 length is 14 residues. Between the trimmed V and J ends, which lost 2 bases and 0 bases, there was a span of 10 bases. CDR3 DNA: TGTGCCTGGAGTCAAAGTACTTCTAACTATGGCTACACCTTC. Encoded protein: CAWSQSTSNYGYTF. Looking up the rest from reference TRBV30 and TRBJ1-2 gives the full variable domain: SQTIHQWPATLVQPVGSPLSLECTVEGTSNPNLYWYRQAAGRGLQLLFYSVGIGQISSEVPQNLSASRPQDRQFILSSKKLLLSDSGFYLCAWSQSTSNYGYTFGSGTRLTVV.

The V gene is TRBV7-3, the J gene TRBJ2-2, with 8 bases fitting TRBD2. Trimming took 2 bases from V and 5 from J; bases not matched to a gene: 4. Germline-derived CDR1 and CDR2 are SGHTA and FQGTGA. The length of the CDR3 is 15 residues. CDR3 nucleotides: TGTGCCAGCAGCTTACGCGTAGCGGGGACCGGGGAGCTGTTTTTT. It yields the protein CASSLRVAGTGELFF.

The rearrangement uses TRBV7-2 and TRBJ1-2, with 8 nucleotides matching TRBD1. The CDR3 loop spans 13 amino acids. Germline CDR1 and CDR2: SGHTA and FQGNSA. The ends lost 4 bases at V and 4 bases at J; junction bases unmatched: 2. In nucleotides, the CDR3 is TGTGCCAGCAGCTCGGGACAGGTCTATGGCTACACCTTC. It translates to CASSSGQVYGYTF.

The chain links TRBV28 to TRBJ1-4; D is undetermined. The CDR3 is 12 residues long. V was pared by 6 bases and J by 8 bases, with 10 bases between. Germline values: CDR1 MDHEN, CDR2 SYDVKM. CDR3 residues: CASSQFGEKLFF. In DNA form, the CDR3 reads TGTGCCAGCAGCCAGTTTGGCGAAAAACTGTTTTTT.

This chain uses TRBV20-1 with TRBJ2-3; 7 bases align to TRBD2. Trimming removed 8 bases from V and 2 bases from J; junction bases left unmatched: 1. The V gene's germline CDR1 is DFQATT and CDR2 SNEGSKA (reference sequence). CDR3 size: 11 residues. Here the CDR3 DNA reads TGCAGTAGCGGGGACACAGATACGCAGTATTTT. Amino acids: CSSGDTDTQYF.

The chain links TRBV7-3 to TRBJ1-2, with 7 nucleotides matching TRBD1. V was pared by 2 bases and J by 8 bases, with 5 bases of the junction left unmatched. This CDR3 spans 13 amino acids. Germline V gene sequence: CDR1 SGHTA, CDR2 FQGTGA. As DNA, the CDR3 is TGTGCCAGCAGCTTAGAGGGGGCAAGAGGCTACACCTTC. The encoded protein is CASSLEGARGYTF.

This clone was detected once. J is TRBJ2-3 and V is TRBV6-4; D ambiguous. Germline V gene lookup returns CDR1 MRHNA and CDR2 SNTAGT. Trimming left V 6 bases short and J 3 bases short, with 10 bases between. The CDR3 runs 13 residues. The CDR3, as DNA: TGTGCCAGCAGATTAGACGGTACAGATACGCAGTATTTT. Encoded protein: CASRLDGTDTQYF.

The gene calls are TRBV7-6 and TRBJ2-2, with unresolved D. V shed 5 bases and J shed 3 bases, with 10 bases lying between them. This CDR3 contains 14 residues. Germline CDR1 and CDR2: SGHVS and FNYEAQ. CDR3 sequence (DNA): TGTGCCAGCAGCCCTGGCCCCCACACCGGGGAGCTGTTTTTT. It yields the protein CASSPGPHTGELFF.

The chain combines TRBV5-1 with TRBJ1-1; D may be TRBD1 (6 bases). V was pared by 4 bases and J by 3 bases, with 16 bases between. The CDR3 sequence is 15 residues long. Germline CDR1 SGHRS, CDR2 YFSETQ. For the CDR3, the DNA is TGCGCCAGCAGCCTCAGGGGCGCGAAGGACACTGAAGCTTTCTTT. This encodes CASSLRGAKDTEAFF. Full variable domain (outside the CDR3, taken from reference TRBV5-1 and TRBJ1-1): KAGVTQTPRYLIKTRGQQVTLSCSPISGHRSVSWYQQTPGQGLQFLFEYFSETQRNKGNFPGRFSGRQFSNSRSEMNVSTLELGDSALYLCASSLRGAKDTEAFFGQGTRLTVV.

V is TRBV19 and J is TRBJ2-7; tentatively, D is TRBD2 (6 bases). CDR1 and CDR2 from the germline V gene are LNHDA and SQIVND (reference sequence). V was trimmed by 3 bases and J by 5 bases, leaving 11 bases between them. This CDR3 has 13 residues. CDR3 sequence (DNA): TGTGCCAGTAGTATCGGGACTGCGGACGAGCAGTACTTC. Protein: CASSIGTADEQYF.

This chain connects TRBV6-1 to TRBJ1-3; 7 bases agree with TRBD1. Per the germline V gene, CDR1 is MNHNS and CDR2 is SASEGT. This CDR3 spans 15 amino acids. J was trimmed by 0 bases and V by 6 bases; bases with no gene match: 5. This chain's CDR3 is CASSPGQFSGNTIYF. Written as DNA, the CDR3 is TGTGCCAGCAGCCCGGGACAGTTCTCTGGAAACACCATATATTTT.

This clone has only a few counts. The chain links TRBV7-2 to TRBJ2-1, with 9 bases that match TRBD2. The V gene end was trimmed by 8 bases and the J gene end by 9 bases; junction bases not matched to a gene: 11. This CDR3 comprises 14 residues. Germline V gene data show CDR1 as SGHTA and CDR2 as FQGNSA. The CDR3 bases are TGTGCCAGCGGCCCCGCGGCGGGGGGGCCTGAGCAGTTCTTC. It encodes CASGPAAGGPEQFF.

V usage is TRBV6-5 and J usage is TRBJ2-1; no clear D gene. Germline CDR1 and CDR2: MNHEY and SVGAGI. CDR3 length: 14 residues. The V and J ends lost 0 bases and 3 bases respectively, with 6 bases between them. The chain's CDR3 is CASSYSPNYNEQFF. The DNA for the CDR3 is TGTGCCAGCAGTTACTCCCCGAACTACAATGAGCAGTTCTTC.

The chain joins TRBV19 to TRBJ2-1; D gene uncertain. The CDR3 contains 14 residues. V gave up 7 bases and J gave up 6 bases, with 16 bases separating them. From germline, CDR1 is LNHDA and CDR2 SQIVND (reference sequence). DNA of the CDR3: TGTGCCAGTAATCAGGCTATAATGATCAATGAGCAGTTCTTC. As protein: CASNQAIMINEQFF.

The rearrangement links TRBV7-3 to TRBJ2-7, with TRBD1 matching over 7 bases. Germline V CDR1 and CDR2: SGHTA, FQGTGA. This CDR3 is built from 15 residues. The V segment lost 1 base and the J segment 5 bases; nucleotides outside the gene matches: 8. DNA for the CDR3: TGTGCCAGCAGCTTAATGAGTCAGGGGGTCCACGAGCAGTACTTC. Translation: CASSLMSQGVHEQYF.

The rearrangement joins TRBV27 to TRBJ2-5, with TRBD1 as a possible D gene (5 bases). The J call may not be correct, given that the DNA end is closer to TRBJ2-7. The CDR3 is 11 amino acids. Germline V gene sequence: CDR1 MNHEY, CDR2 SMNVEV (reference sequence). The CDR3 sequence: CASSLGAEQYF. The CDR3 DNA sequence: TGTGCCAGCAGTCTAGGGGCCGAGCAGTACTTC.

This clone was counted a single time. This chain connects TRBV7-3 to TRBJ2-1; tentatively, D is TRBD1 (5 bases). V dropped 3 bases and J dropped 3 bases, with 9 bases sitting between them. This CDR3 comprises 14 residues. The germline gives CDR1 SGHTA, CDR2 FQGTGA. The CDR3 bases are TGTGCCAGCAGCTTGCGGACACACTACAATGAGCAGTTCTTC. Translation gives CASSLRTHYNEQFF.

The chain employs TRBV5-1 and TRBJ2-5; 11 nucleotides line up with TRBD2. From germline, CDR1 is SGHRS and CDR2 YFSETQ. The CDR3 extends over 15 amino acids. After removal of 7 bases from V and 1 base from J, the junction contained 6 bases not matched to a gene. The CDR3 here is CASERTSGPQETQYF. For the CDR3, the DNA is TGCGCCAGCGAAAGGACTAGCGGGCCCCAAGAGACCCAGTACTTC.

The rearrangement uses TRBV2 and TRBJ2-3; TRBD1 agrees at 9 bases. CDR3 length: 13 residues. Looked up from germline, CDR1 is SNHLY and CDR2 is FYNNEI. After removal of 6 bases from V and 3 bases from J, the junction contained 1 base not matched to a gene. Here the CDR3 DNA reads TGTGCCAGCAGGACAGGGGGTACAGATACGCAGTATTTT. This encodes CASRTGGTDTQYF. Based on the CDR3 plus reference TRBV2 and TRBJ2-3, the full variable domain is EPEVTQTPSHQVTQMGQEVILRCVPISNHLYFYWYRQILGQKVEFLVSFYNNEISEKSEIFDDQFSVERPDGSNFTLKIRSTKLEDSAMYFCASRTGGTDTQYFGPGTRLTVL.

This chain joins TRBV5-1 and TRBJ2-5; D gene ambiguous. This CDR3 region has 14 residues. Germline V gene lookup returns CDR1 SGHRS and CDR2 YFSETQ. Trimming took 0 bases from V and 1 from J, leaving 7 bases between them. Here the CDR3 reads CASSLVGVQETQYF. The CDR3 DNA sequence: TGCGCCAGCAGCTTGGTTGGAGTCCAAGAGACCCAGTACTTC.

CDR3 in DNA: TGTGCCAGCAGCTTGCCGACCCAGGGGGCCGACTTAACCCAAGAGACCCAGTACTTC. Its translation is CASSLPTQGADLTQETQYF. The V and J genes are TRBV7-9 and TRBJ2-5, with TRBD1 matching 8 bases. This CDR3 region has 19 residues. After removal of 3 bases from V and 1 base from J, the junction contained 16 bases not matched to a gene. CDR1 and CDR2 (germline): SEHNR, FQNEAQ (reference sequence).

This clone was seen only a few times. The chain couples TRBV7-6 to TRBJ1-5, with D possibly TRBD1 on 6 matching bases. Germline loops: CDR1 SGHVS, CDR2 FNYEAQ. This CDR3 has 14 amino acids. Trimming took 5 bases from V and 0 from J, leaving 8 bases between them. The CDR3 DNA is TGTGCCAGCAGCGGGGGGGCTAGCAATCAGCCCCAGCATTTT. This codes for CASSGGASNQPQHF.

The chain carries TRBV29-1 and TRBJ2-7; 12 bases agree with TRBD2. V lost 5 bases, J lost 6 bases, and 8 bases stayed unmatched. The CDR3 runs to 14 residues. The germline V gene has CDR1 SQVTM and CDR2 ANQGSEA. CDR3 nucleotide sequence: TGCAGCGTTAGAGGACTAGCGGGGACAATCGAGCAGTACTTC. Its protein product is CSVRGLAGTIEQYF.

The gene calls are TRBV30 and TRBJ1-1; D not certain. Germline assignment: CDR1 GTSNPN and CDR2 SVGIG (reference sequence). This CDR3 has 12 amino acids. Trimming pared 5 bases from V and 2 bases from J, leaving 9 bases between. CDR3 in DNA: TGTGCCTGGTGGACGGATAACACTGAAGCTTTCTTT. It specifies CAWWTDNTEAFF.

V gene TRBV30 combines with J gene TRBJ1-2, with 12 bases matching TRBD1. Germline lookup yields CDR1 GTSNPN and CDR2 SVGIG (reference sequence). The CDR3 totals 14 residues. With 2 bases clipped from V and 4 bases from J, the junction kept 2 bases outside the gene matches. This CDR3 is CAWSPGQGAYGYTF. The CDR3 nucleotides are TGTGCCTGGAGTCCGGGACAGGGGGCCTATGGCTACACCTTC.

The chain is built from TRBV28 and TRBJ2-3; 13 bases align to TRBD2. V was clipped by 0 bases and J by 1 base; unmatched bases: 1. Germline loops: CDR1 MDHEN, CDR2 SYDVKM. The CDR3 length is 17 residues. The CDR3 region is CASSLWTSGGRTDTQYF. In DNA form, the CDR3 reads TGTGCCAGCAGTTTATGGACTAGCGGGGGGCGCACAGATACGCAGTATTTT.

The rearrangement uses TRBV30 and TRBJ1-2; D is perhaps TRBD1 (5 bases). The CDR3 runs to 12 residues. Germline V gene lookup returns CDR1 GTSNPN and CDR2 SVGIG (reference sequence). V was pared by 5 bases and J by 3 bases, with 10 bases between. CDR3 coding DNA: TGTGCCTGGGGAGGGGAGGACTATGGCTACACCTTC. Amino acid sequence: CAWGGEDYGYTF.

The V gene is TRBV9, the J gene TRBJ1-6; no definite D call. V was shortened by 0 bases and J by 5 bases, with 9 bases between the two germline ends. The CDR3 consists of 15 residues. Germline V gene data show CDR1 as SGDLS and CDR2 as YYNGEE. The CDR3 region has the DNA TGTGCCAGCAGCGTAGACCCGCAGCATAATTCACCCCTCCACTTT. Protein: CASSVDPQHNSPLHF.

V usage is TRBV27 and J usage is TRBJ2-3, with 8 bases that match TRBD1. V dropped 8 bases and J dropped 2; count of bases not matched to a gene: 18. CDR3 size: 18 residues. Germline CDR1 and CDR2: MNHEY and SMNVEV (reference sequence). The CDR3 sequence is CASGPDRARWKVTDTQYF. DNA for the CDR3: TGTGCCAGCGGACCGGACAGGGCCCGCTGGAAGGTCACAGATACGCAGTATTTT.